Shown below are 20 T cell receptor beta chains from a single sample sequenced in a study of T cells after yellow fever vaccination (dated by TCRdb to between 2019 and 2020). Library preparation employed 5' RACE. Sequencing relied on an Illumina HiSeq 2500. TCRdb reworked the public reads: Q25 trimming with fastp, MiXCR clone assembly, productive beta chains retained. CDR3 protein sequences are deduplicated, and each keeps its most common genes and DNA. The sample yields approximately 350,000 distinct CDR3 sequences; around 10% were counted once. Roughly 18% of the sample rests with the top ten. The treatment or condition label of this sample denotes: live attenuated yellow fever vaccine strain. The sequences come from PBMCs, collected on the day of the first yellow fever vaccination. These receptors were collected from a man aged 18 to 30 who received the YFV17D yellow fever vaccine.

This clonotype was recorded a few times. The CDR3 bases are TGTGCCAGCAGCTCGCCTCCCGGAAACACCATATATTTT. Protein: CASSSPPGNTIYF. The rearrangement joins TRBV7-6 to TRBJ1-3; D ambiguous. The length of the CDR3 is 13 residues. V was cut by 4 bases and J by 4 bases, with 8 bases left in between. Germline V CDR1 and CDR2: SGHVS, FNYEAQ.

This clonotype has a count of ten or more. The chain links TRBV6-2 or TRBV6-3 to TRBJ2-7; D gene unclear. This CDR3 is built from 12 residues. Trimming pared 5 bases from V and 4 bases from J, leaving 9 bases between. The germline CDR1 and CDR2 sequences are MNHEY and SVGEGT. CDR3 residues: CASSPGRYEQYV. The CDR3 bases are TGTGCCAGCAGTCCCGGCCGATACGAGCAGTACGTC.

This clonotype was counted a few times. The rearrangement uses TRBV14 and TRBJ1-2, with D possibly TRBD1 on 5 matching bases. The CDR3 sequence is 15 residues long. Trimming removed 4 bases at V and 4 bases at J, with 16 bases between. Germline CDR1 reads SGHDN; CDR2 reads FVKESK. CDR3 residues: CASSPWTGPIYGYTF. CDR3 nucleotides: TGTGCCAGCAGCCCGTGGACGGGACCAATCTATGGCTACACCTTC.

This clonotype appeared a few times. The chain has TRBV24-1 and TRBJ2-1, with 10 bases identical to TRBD1. J lost 9 bases, V lost 4 bases, and 11 bases had no gene match. CDR3 size: 16 residues. Germline-derived CDR1 and CDR2 are KGHDR and SFDVKD. The CDR3 loop is CATSDPRQGALIEQFF. Written as DNA, the CDR3 is TGTGCCACCAGTGACCCTAGACAGGGGGCGTTAATTGAGCAGTTCTTC.

This clonotype occurred many times. V gene TRBV5-1 combines with J gene TRBJ2-2; 14 bases align to TRBD2. The CDR3 extends over 19 amino acids. Germline-derived CDR1 and CDR2 are SGHRS and YFSETQ. V trimming: 4 bases; J trimming: 3 bases; junction bases outside the gene matches: 11. CDR3 residues: CASSPIAGLAGGHTGELFF. The DNA for the CDR3 is TGCGCCAGCAGCCCCATCGCCGGACTAGCGGGGGGTCACACCGGGGAGCTGTTTTTT.

There are a few counts of this clonotype. The rearrangement joins TRBV5-6 to TRBJ1-1; no definite D call. The V and J ends lost 6 bases and 0 bases respectively, with 18 bases between them. The CDR3 loop spans 16 amino acids. CDR1 is SGHDT and CDR2 is YYEEEE in the germline V gene. The CDR3 here is CASISRFDTVNTEAFF. Written as DNA, the CDR3 is TGTGCCAGCATTTCGAGATTTGACACCGTGAACACTGAAGCTTTCTTT.

This clonotype was counted between two and nine times. The CDR3 protein is CSASTGTLQYF. The CDR3, as DNA: TGCAGTGCTTCAACCGGGACTCTCCAGTACTTC. This chain links TRBV20-1 with TRBJ2-7, with a weak D call TRBD2 (6 bases). The V end was cut by 5 bases, the J end by 10 bases, with 15 bases between. CDR1 is DFQATT and CDR2 is SNEGSKA in the germline V gene (reference sequence). CDR3 length: 11 amino acids.

To note about this clonotype: The CDR3 does not close with the conserved phenylalanine or tryptophan, likely indicating a read error. The chain carries TRBV9 and TRBJ1-1; D not resolved. Looked up from germline, CDR1 is SGDLS and CDR2 is YYNGEE. V was trimmed by 3 bases and J by 3 bases, leaving 24 bases between them. The CDR3 spans 18 residues. The CDR3 is CASSAPAGIRALDTEAFS. CDR3 bases: TGTGCCAGCAGCGCCCCAGCCGGGATTCGGGCTTTGGACACTGAAGCTTTCTCT.

The chain couples TRBV12-3 or TRBV12-4 to TRBJ1-4; no clear D. The V end lost 8 bases, the J end lost 5 bases, and 12 bases lay between the germline ends. The CDR3 covers 13 residues. CDR3 region: CASRPRQNEKLFF. In DNA, the CDR3 is TGTGCCAGCCGACCACGGCAGAATGAAAAACTGTTTTTT.

This rearrangement joins TRBV29-1 to TRBJ1-1; D unresolved. The CDR3 runs to 12 residues. Germline CDR1 reads SQVTM; CDR2 reads ANQGSEA. V gave up 7 bases and J gave up 4 bases, with 13 bases separating them. In DNA form, the CDR3 reads TGCAGCGCCGAAAGCTGGCGCACTGAAGCTTTCTTT. The encoded protein is CSAESWRTEAFF. Variable domain in full (rest from reference TRBV29-1 and TRBJ1-1): SAVISQKPSRDICQRGTSLTIQCQVDSQVTMMFWYRQQPGQSLTLIATANQGSEATYESGFVIDKFPISRPNLTFSTLTVSNMSPEDSSIYLCSAESWRTEAFFGQGTRLTVV.

In this sample, this clonotype turned up many times. V is TRBV29-1 and J is TRBJ1-2; maybe TRBD1 (5 bases). Germline CDR1 and CDR2: SQVTM and ANQGSEA. Trimming cost V 5 bases and J 5 bases, with 12 bases left between them. The CDR3 sequence is 12 residues long. The CDR3 region is CSVIDRSYGYTF. In nucleotides, the CDR3 is TGCAGCGTTATTGACAGATCATATGGCTACACCTTC.

This chain uses TRBV6-1 with TRBJ1-6; D perhaps matches TRBD1 (5 bases). CDR3 length: 17 amino acids. Per germline, CDR1 MNHNS and CDR2 SASEGT. Between the trimmed V and J ends, which lost 7 bases and 0 bases, there was a span of 16 bases. CDR3 in amino acids: CASKPPDRFSYNSPLHF. The CDR3 DNA reads TGTGCCAGCAAACCTCCAGACAGATTCTCCTATAATTCACCCCTCCACTTT.

This clonotype was observed a few times. This chain joins TRBV7-9 and TRBJ2-5; the match to TRBD1 covers 7 bases. The CDR3 is made up of 15 amino acids. Losses at the gene ends were 5 bases for V and 1 base for J; bases not matched to a gene: 7. Germline V gives CDR1 SEHNR, CDR2 FQNEAQ (reference sequence). CDR3 in DNA: TGTGCCAGCAGCACGACAGGGAGAGCCCAAGAGACCCAGTACTTC. Its protein product is CASSTTGRAQETQYF.

This clonotype has only a few counts. The chain employs TRBV10-3 and TRBJ1-1; TRBD1 is a possible D gene (5 bases). The CDR3 runs 14 residues. Germline CDR1 ENHRY, CDR2 SYGVKD. CDR3 DNA sequence: TGTGCGATCGGGGATTCAGGGAGGGGAACTGAAGCTTTCTTT. It specifies CAIGDSGRGTEAFF.

This clonotype was seen ten or more times. The chain is built from TRBV29-1 and TRBJ2-4; 12 nucleotides line up with TRBD2. The CDR3 runs 15 residues. V lost 6 bases to trimming and J lost 2 bases; unmatched junction nucleotides: 5. The germline CDR1 and CDR2 sequences are SQVTM and ANQGSEA. This CDR3 is CSVQGLAGSKNIQYF. CDR3 in DNA: TGCAGCGTGCAAGGACTAGCGGGGTCCAAAAACATTCAGTACTTC.

This clonotype was seen at least ten times. CDR3 sequence: CASFERGENEQFF. As DNA, the CDR3 is TGTGCCAGCTTCGAGCGGGGTGAGAATGAGCAGTTCTTC. The gene calls are TRBV12-3 or TRBV12-4 and TRBJ2-1; the match to TRBD2 covers 7 bases. The CDR3 is made up of 13 amino acids. The ends lost 8 bases at V and 7 bases at J; junction bases unmatched: 8.

To note about this clonotype: An end of the junction does not agree with germline; a read error may underlie this. This chain links TRBV5-6 with TRBJ2-3; D possibly corresponds to TRBD2 (6 bases). CDR1 is SGHDT and CDR2 is YYEEEE in the germline V gene. The CDR3 sequence is 17 residues long. As DNA, the CDR3 is TGTGCCAGCAGCTCCGACCTTGGATTGGTAGCGGCAGATAGGCAGTATTTT. Amino acids: CASSSDLGLVAADRQYF.

This clonotype was detected only a few times. The chain combines TRBV7-9 with TRBJ1-1, with 7 bases fitting TRBD1. Germline CDR1 SEHNR, CDR2 FQNEAQ (reference sequence). V shed 5 bases, J shed 0 bases, and the junction held 9 bases outside the gene matches. The CDR3 loop spans 16 amino acids. This CDR3 is CASSSHRGGLNTEAFF. The CDR3 DNA reads as TGTGCCAGCAGCAGTCACAGGGGTGGGTTGAACACTGAAGCTTTCTTT.

This clonotype was counted between two and nine times. The rearrangement uses TRBV4-3 and TRBJ1-4; D might be TRBD1 (5 bases). The germline V gene encodes CDR1 LGHNA and CDR2 YSLEER. The V and J ends lost 0 bases and 5 bases respectively, with 13 bases between them. CDR3 length equals 16 residues. Here the CDR3 reads CASSQEPGAGNEKLFF. CDR3 bases: TGCGCCAGCAGCCAAGAGCCCGGGGCCGGAAATGAAAAACTGTTTTTT.

The gene calls are TRBV7-9 and TRBJ2-1; D possibly corresponds to TRBD1 (6 bases). Trimming stripped 2 bases from V and 6 bases from J, with 17 bases between. CDR3 size: 16 residues. CDR1 and CDR2 (germline): SEHNR, FQNEAQ (reference sequence). This chain's CDR3 is CASSLSLGRGGNEQFF. The CDR3 coding sequence is TGTGCCAGCAGCTTATCCCTGGGCAGGGGTGGCAATGAGCAGTTCTTC.